This T cell receptor beta chain was captured by sequencing in a study of blood T cell repertoires in COVID-19. Across the whole study: Samples representing acute and convalescent COVID-19 were sourced from the United States, Italy and Spain. Nucleic acid was either cDNA or gDNA, and it came from T cells, B-cell-depleted T cells, or PBMCs.

The length of the CDR3 is 14 residues. CDR1 and CDR2 (germline): SEHNR, FQNEAQ (reference sequence). With 1 base removed from V and 3 bases from J, the gap between germline ends came to 9 bases. As handled by the study authors: It was from reference gene primer amplification that nucleated cell counts were estimated. Profiled with immunoSEQ multiplex PCR; TCRdb holds only in-frame clones, not every one. That table gives V, J and clone size, and the DNA gave D and trimming. The table includes approximately 300,000 clones, around nine tenths detected once. Followed longitudinally, the Seattle patients had been enrolled during active infection.

This rearrangement joins TRBV7-9 to TRBJ1-1; D possibly corresponds to TRBD1 (5 bases). Material: peripheral blood. The TCR originated in a woman in her 30s with COVID-19, enrolled during active disease. The CDR3 DNA is TGTGCCAGCAGCTTAGAGGACATACACACTGAAGCTTTCTTT. The encoded protein is CASSLEDIHTEAFF.